The following is a T cell receptor beta chain sequence with its context. Antigen: not known. The sample belongs to a study of cytomegalovirus exposure and HLA in healthy donors. Study-wide results and caveats: What a later analysis reportedly showed was that an Asian-associated ancestry cluster had fewer N-insertions than the approximately 700-donor mean. Cytomegalovirus status, reportedly, was diagnosed with high specificity and sensitivity by the classifier. TCR beta V- and J-gene trimming was later associated with a missense DCLRE1C variant.

It was with 60 Vbeta and 13 Jbeta primers that the PCR ran. Sequenced by immunoSEQ multiplex PCR; TCRdb stores in-frame clones only, minus some. The clone table shows some 47,000 clones, with the ten largest holding approximately 2.1%. Trimming cost V 5 bases and J 0 bases, with 10 bases left between them. The CDR3 extends over 15 amino acids. The germline V gene has CDR1 SGHVS and CDR2 FQNEAQ. Sequencing was performed on PBMCs. The source of this sequence is a woman between 40 and 50 years old in good health and CMV-seronegative. The chain has TRBV7-8 and TRBJ1-4, with TRBD1 as a possible D gene (6 bases). CDR3: CASSPRTATNEKLFF. CDR3 nucleotides: TGTGCCAGCAGCCCTAGGACAGCAACTAATGAAAAACTGTTTTTT.